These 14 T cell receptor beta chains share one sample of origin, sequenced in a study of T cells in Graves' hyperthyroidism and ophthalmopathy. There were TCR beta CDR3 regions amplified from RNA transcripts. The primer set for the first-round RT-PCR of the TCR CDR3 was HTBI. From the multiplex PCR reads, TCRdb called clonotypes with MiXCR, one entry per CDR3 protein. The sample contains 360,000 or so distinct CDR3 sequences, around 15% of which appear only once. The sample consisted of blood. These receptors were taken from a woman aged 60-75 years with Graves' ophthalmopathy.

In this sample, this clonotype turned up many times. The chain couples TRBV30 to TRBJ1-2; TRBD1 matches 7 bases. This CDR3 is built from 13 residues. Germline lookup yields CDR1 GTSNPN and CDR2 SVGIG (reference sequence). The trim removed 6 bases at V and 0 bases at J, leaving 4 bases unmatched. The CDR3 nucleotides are TGTGCCTGTCAAGGACAGGCTAACTATGGCTACACCTTC. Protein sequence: CACQGQANYGYTF.

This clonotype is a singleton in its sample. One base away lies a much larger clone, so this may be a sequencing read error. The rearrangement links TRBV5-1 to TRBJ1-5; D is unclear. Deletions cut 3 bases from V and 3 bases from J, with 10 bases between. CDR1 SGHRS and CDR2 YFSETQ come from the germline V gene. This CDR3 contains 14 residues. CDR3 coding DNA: TGCGCCAGCAGCTCGGATCCCAACAATCAGCCCCAGCATTTT. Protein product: CASSSDPNNQPQHF. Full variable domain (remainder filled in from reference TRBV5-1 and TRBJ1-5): KAGVTQTPRYLIKTRGQQVTLSCSPISGHRSVSWYQQTPGQGLQFLFEYFSETQRNKGNFPGRFSGRQFSNSRSEMNVSTLELGDSALYLCASSSDPNNQPQHFGDGTRLSIL.

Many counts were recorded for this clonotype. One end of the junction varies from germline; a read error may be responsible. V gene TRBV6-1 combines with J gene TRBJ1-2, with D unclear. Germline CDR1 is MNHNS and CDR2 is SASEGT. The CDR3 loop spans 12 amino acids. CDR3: CASGERRYGYTF. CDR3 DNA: TGTGCCAGCGGTGAGAGGAGATATGGCTACACCTTC.

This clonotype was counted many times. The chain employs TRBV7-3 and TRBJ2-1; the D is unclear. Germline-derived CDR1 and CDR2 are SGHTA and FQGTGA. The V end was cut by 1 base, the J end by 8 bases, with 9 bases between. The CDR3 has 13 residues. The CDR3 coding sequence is TGTGCCAGCAGCTTAATCGAGGATGATGAGCAGTTCTTC. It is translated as CASSLIEDDEQFF.

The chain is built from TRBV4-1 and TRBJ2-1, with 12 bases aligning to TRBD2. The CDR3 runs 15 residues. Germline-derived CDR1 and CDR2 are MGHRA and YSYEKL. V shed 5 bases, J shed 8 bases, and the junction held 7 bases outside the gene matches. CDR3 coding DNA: TGCGCCAGCAGCACCCGGACTAGCGGGACCGATGAGCAGTTCTTC. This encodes CASSTRTSGTDEQFF.

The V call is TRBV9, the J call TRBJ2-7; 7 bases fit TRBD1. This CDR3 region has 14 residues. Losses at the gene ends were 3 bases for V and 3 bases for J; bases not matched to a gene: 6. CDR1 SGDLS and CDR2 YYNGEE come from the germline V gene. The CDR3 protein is CASSARDSIYEQYF. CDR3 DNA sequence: TGTGCCAGCAGCGCCCGGGACAGTATCTACGAGCAGTACTTC.

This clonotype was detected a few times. The CDR3: CASSLRQGEAGELFF. The CDR3, as DNA: TGCGCCAGCAGCTTACGACAGGGGGAGGCCGGGGAGCTGTTTTTT. The chain combines TRBV4-1 with TRBJ2-2, with 9 bases matching TRBD1. The CDR3 sequence is 15 residues long. The V and J ends lost 5 bases and 6 bases, in that order; junction bases with no gene match: 7. Per germline, CDR1 MGHRA and CDR2 YSYEKL.

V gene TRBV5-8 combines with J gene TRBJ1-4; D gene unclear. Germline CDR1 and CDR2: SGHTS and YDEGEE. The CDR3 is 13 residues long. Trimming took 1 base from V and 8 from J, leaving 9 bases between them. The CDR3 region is CASSLQNIEKLFF. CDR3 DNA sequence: TGTGCCAGCAGCTTGCAGAACATAGAAAAACTGTTTTTT.

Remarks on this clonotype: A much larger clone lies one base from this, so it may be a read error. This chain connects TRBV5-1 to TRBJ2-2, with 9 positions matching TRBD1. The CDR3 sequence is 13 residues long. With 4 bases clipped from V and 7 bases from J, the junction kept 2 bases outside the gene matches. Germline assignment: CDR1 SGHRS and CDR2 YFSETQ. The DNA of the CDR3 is TGCGCCAGCAGCGCGACAGGGGGCGGGGAGCTGTTTTTT. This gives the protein CASSATGGGELFF.

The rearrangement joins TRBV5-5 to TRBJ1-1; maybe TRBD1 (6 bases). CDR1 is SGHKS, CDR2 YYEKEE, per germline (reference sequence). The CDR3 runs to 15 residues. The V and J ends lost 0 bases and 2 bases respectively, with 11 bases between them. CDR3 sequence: CASSLGGGANTEAFF. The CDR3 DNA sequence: TGTGCCAGCAGCTTGGGCGGGGGGGCCAACACTGAAGCTTTCTTT.

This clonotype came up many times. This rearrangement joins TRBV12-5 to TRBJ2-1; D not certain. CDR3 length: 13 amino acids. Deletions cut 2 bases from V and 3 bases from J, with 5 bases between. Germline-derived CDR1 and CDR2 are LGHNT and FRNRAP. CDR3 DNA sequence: TGTGCTAGTGGTTTGTTCGGCTACAATGAGCAGTTCTTC. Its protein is CASGLFGYNEQFF. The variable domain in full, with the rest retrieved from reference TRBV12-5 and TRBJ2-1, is DARVTQTPRHKVTEMGQEVTMRCQPILGHNTVFWYRQTMMQGLELLAYFRNRAPLDDSGMPKDRFSAEMPDATLATLKIQPSEPRDSAVYFCASGLFGYNEQFFGPGTRLTVL.

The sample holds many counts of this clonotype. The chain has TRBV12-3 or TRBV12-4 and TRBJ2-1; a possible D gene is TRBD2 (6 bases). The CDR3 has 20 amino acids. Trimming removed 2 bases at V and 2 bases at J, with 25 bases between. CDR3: CASSLREGAHRDSPYNEQFF. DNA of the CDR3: TGTGCCAGCAGTTTACGGGAAGGGGCCCACCGGGACTCCCCCTACAATGAGCAGTTCTTC.

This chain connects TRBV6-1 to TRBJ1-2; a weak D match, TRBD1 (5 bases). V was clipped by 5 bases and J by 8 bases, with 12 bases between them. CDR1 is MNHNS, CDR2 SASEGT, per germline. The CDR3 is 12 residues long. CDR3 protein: CASSSDGAGYTF. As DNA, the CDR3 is TGTGCCAGCAGTAGTGACGGGGCCGGCTACACCTTC.

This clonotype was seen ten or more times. The CDR3 DNA reads TGTGCCAGTACCCGACAGGGAGGCAATCAGCCCCAGCATTTT. Amino acid sequence: CASTRQGGNQPQHF. The chain recombines TRBV6-1 with TRBJ1-5; 7 positions match TRBD1. The V and J ends lost 9 bases and 2 bases, in that order; junction bases with no gene match: 7. Germline V gives CDR1 MNHNS, CDR2 SASEGT. There are 14 residues in the CDR3.